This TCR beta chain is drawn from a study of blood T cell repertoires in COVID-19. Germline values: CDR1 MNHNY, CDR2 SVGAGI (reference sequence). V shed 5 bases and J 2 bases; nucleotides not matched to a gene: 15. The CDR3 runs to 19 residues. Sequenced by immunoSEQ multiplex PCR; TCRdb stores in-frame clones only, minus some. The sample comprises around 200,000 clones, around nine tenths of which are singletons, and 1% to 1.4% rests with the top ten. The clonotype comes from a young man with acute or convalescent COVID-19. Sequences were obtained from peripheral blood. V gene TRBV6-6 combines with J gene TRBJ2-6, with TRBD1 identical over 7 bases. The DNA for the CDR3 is TGTGCCAGCAGTCTCCTTACTCCTCGAGGGGGCACTGGGGCCAACGTCCTGACTTTC. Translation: CASSLLTPRGGTGANVLTF.